The 18 T cell receptor beta chains presented below share a single source sample, sequenced in a study of patients and donors after allogeneic stem cell transplantation. TCRdb reanalysed the RT-PCR reads using MiXCR and keeps one entry per CDR3 protein. The sample holds 190,000 or so distinct CDR3 sequences, around 40% seen once. The sequencing sample was made of blood, either unsorted or a sorted T cell fraction (not recorded which). Receptors originate from a human donor who was either an allogeneic HSCT recipient or a stem cell or donor lymphocyte infusion donor (not recorded which). It is not recorded whose cells these are; they may come from a transplant donor.

The genes are TRBV12-3 or TRBV12-4 and TRBJ1-4; unclear D gene. The V gene lost 3 bases and the J gene lost 7 bases, with 9 bases spanning the gap. The CDR3 runs 13 residues. CDR3 sequence: CASSFASSEKLFF. The CDR3 DNA sequence: TGTGCCAGCAGTTTTGCCTCGTCTGAAAAACTGTTTTTT.

This clonotype was counted a few times. The chain employs TRBV24-1 and TRBJ1-6; possible D gene TRBD1, 6 bases. V lost 5 bases and J lost 4, with 11 bases in between. The germline gives CDR1 KGHDR, CDR2 SFDVKD. CDR3 size: 15 residues. This CDR3 reads CATSARTVYNSPLHF. CDR3 sequence (DNA): TGTGCCACCAGTGCACGGACAGTGTATAATTCACCCCTCCACTTT.

The V gene is TRBV25-1, the J gene TRBJ2-7, with D perhaps TRBD1 or TRBD2 (5 bases each). The germline V gene has CDR1 MGHDK and CDR2 SYGVNS. The CDR3 is 12 residues long. V was trimmed by 8 bases and J by 2 bases, leaving 10 bases between them. DNA for the CDR3: TGTGCCAGCTCCCGGGGCACCTACGAGCAGTACTTC. It codes for CASSRGTYEQYF.

This clonotype was counted a few times. This likely traces to a read error, being one base from a far larger clone. The DNA of the CDR3 is TGTGCCAGCAGTCGGGACAGGGGGTATGGCTACACCTTC. Amino acid sequence: CASSRDRGYGYTF. The chain links TRBV6-5 to TRBJ1-2, with 11 bases matching TRBD1. V dropped 5 bases and J dropped 5; count of bases not matched to a gene: 1. The CDR3 covers 13 residues. Per germline, CDR1 MNHEY and CDR2 SVGAGI.

This chain joins TRBV29-1 and TRBJ2-5; TRBD1 or TRBD2 may be the D gene (5 bases each). Trimming cost V 6 bases and J 0 bases, with 14 bases left between them. The CDR3 consists of 14 residues. CDR1 and CDR2 (germline): SQVTM, ANQGSEA. Here the CDR3 DNA reads TGCAGCGTCCTCGGGACGGAATACCAAGAGACCCAGTACTTC. Residues: CSVLGTEYQETQYF.

The chain has TRBV7-2 and TRBJ2-3; TRBD1 is a possible D gene (6 bases). The germline V gene has CDR1 SGHTA and CDR2 FQGNSA. The ends were cut back, 0 bases at V and 6 bases at J, with 16 bases in the middle. The CDR3 totals 16 residues. The CDR3 bases are TGTGCCAGCAGCTTAGCGGAAAAAATCAGGGGTGATACGCAGTATTTT. Its translation is CASSLAEKIRGDTQYF.

This clonotype occurred a few times. Mismatch with germline at one junction end may stem from a read error. The rearrangement uses TRBV5-1 and TRBJ1-1; tentative D call: TRBD1 (6 bases). The CDR3 runs 14 residues. From germline, CDR1 is SGHRS and CDR2 YFSETQ. The CDR3 protein is CASSPRGGNTEAFF. The DNA of the CDR3 is TGTGCCAGCAGCCCCAGGGGTGGGAACACTGAAGCTTTCTTT. Full variable domain (outside the CDR3, taken from reference TRBV5-1 and TRBJ1-1): KAGVTQTPRYLIKTRGQQVTLSCSPISGHRSVSWYQQTPGQGLQFLFEYFSETQRNKGNFPGRFSGRQFSNSRSEMNVSTLELGDSALYLCASSPRGGNTEAFFGQGTRLTVV.

This clonotype was counted a few times. The V gene is TRBV29-1, the J gene TRBJ2-5, with D maybe TRBD2 (5 bases). Germline loops: CDR1 SQVTM, CDR2 ANQGSEA. V was shortened by 7 bases and J by 4 bases, with 13 bases between the two germline ends. The CDR3 covers 12 residues. The CDR3 coding sequence is TGCAGCGCCTTACTAGAGGTAGAGACCCAGTACTTC. Protein: CSALLEVETQYF.

This chain uses TRBV2 with TRBJ2-7; a possible D gene is TRBD1 (6 bases). V was cut by 7 bases and J by 7 bases, with 23 bases left in between. Germline V gene data show CDR1 as SNHLY and CDR2 as FYNNEI. This CDR3 region has 15 residues. The DNA of the CDR3 is TGTGCCAGCACCAAGGCGGCAGGGGCCCTGAAAGAGCAGTACTTC. Its protein is CASTKAAGALKEQYF.

The chain recombines TRBV9 with TRBJ2-1, with a weak D call TRBD1 (7 bases). CDR1 is SGDLS, CDR2 YYNGEE, per germline. This CDR3 contains 14 residues. The germline V and J ends were trimmed by 3 bases and 2 bases, with 9 bases remaining between them. CDR3 sequence (DNA): TGTGCCAGCAGCGGCAGGGGGGCCTACAATGAGCAGTTCTTC. Its translation: CASSGRGAYNEQFF.

The chain employs TRBV6-5 and TRBJ1-2; a possible D gene is TRBD1 (6 bases). The CDR3 loop spans 13 amino acids. V was trimmed by 5 bases and J by 6 bases, leaving 13 bases between them. CDR1 and CDR2 from the germline V gene are MNHEY and SVGAGI. The chain's CDR3 is CASSTQGLDGYTF. The CDR3 DNA is TGTGCCAGCAGTACACAGGGACTGGATGGCTACACCTTC.

The chain carries TRBV9 and TRBJ1-1, with 7 nucleotides matching TRBD1. The CDR3 sequence is 14 residues long. V lost 4 bases to trimming and J lost 4 bases; unmatched junction nucleotides: 7. Germline assignment: CDR1 SGDLS and CDR2 YYNGEE. The CDR3 sequence is CASSPLRQGTEAFF. The CDR3 DNA reads as TGTGCCAGCAGCCCTCTCCGACAGGGCACTGAAGCTTTCTTT.

This clonotype was seen only a few times. This chain joins TRBV28 and TRBJ1-2; D perhaps matches TRBD1 (5 bases). The CDR3 contains 13 residues. The germline CDR1 and CDR2 sequences are MDHEN and SYDVKM. Between the trimmed V and J ends, which lost 8 bases and 4 bases, there was a span of 14 bases. CDR3 sequence reads: CASCPRAGYGYTF. The CDR3 DNA reads as TGTGCCAGCTGCCCCAGGGCCGGCTATGGCTACACCTTC.

This chain links TRBV5-6 with TRBJ1-5; D gene unclear. The germline V gene encodes CDR1 SGHDT and CDR2 YYEEEE. This CDR3 is 13 amino acids long. V was trimmed by 4 bases and J by 9 bases, leaving 14 bases between them. The CDR3 coding sequence is TGTGCCAGCAGCCCGGACGGGAGTGGGCCCCAGCATTTT. Protein product: CASSPDGSGPQHF. Full variable domain (rest looked up from reference TRBV5-6 and TRBJ1-5): DAGVTQSPTHLIKTRGQQVTLRCSPKSGHDTVSWYQQALGQGPQFIFQYYEEEERQRGNFPDRFSGHQFPNYSSELNVNALLLGDSALYLCASSPDGSGPQHFGDGTRLSIL.

This clonotype was counted only a few times. The chain is built from TRBV29-1 and TRBJ1-2; D is perhaps TRBD1 (5 bases). The CDR3 length is 12 residues. With 6 bases removed from V and 5 bases from J, the gap between germline ends came to 13 bases. Germline V lookup: CDR1 SQVTM, CDR2 ANQGSEA. CDR3 sequence: CSVPGTSYGYTF. Written as DNA, the CDR3 is TGCAGCGTCCCCGGGACTTCGTATGGCTACACCTTC.

The rearrangement uses TRBV5-1 and TRBJ1-1; D is unresolved. Germline CDR1 is SGHRS and CDR2 is YFSETQ. Trimming left V 2 bases short and J 1 base short, with 6 bases between. The CDR3 has 13 residues. The CDR3 spells CASSFQWNTEAFF. DNA of the CDR3: TGCGCCAGCAGCTTTCAGTGGAACACTGAAGCTTTCTTT.

The chain links TRBV7-9 to TRBJ2-5, with D perhaps TRBD1 or TRBD2 (5 bases each). Trimming stripped 5 bases from V and 1 base from J, with 17 bases between. Germline CDR1 SEHNR, CDR2 FQNEAQ (reference sequence). This CDR3 is 16 amino acids long. Written as DNA, the CDR3 is TGTGCCAGCAGCCCTACCGGGACCTGGGCCCAAGAGACCCAGTACTTC. Residues: CASSPTGTWAQETQYF. The whole variable domain, filled in from reference TRBV7-9 and TRBJ2-5, reads DTGVSQNPRHKITKRGQNVTFRCDPISEHNRLYWYRQTLGQGPEFLTYFQNEAQLEKSRLLSDRFSAERPKGSFSTLEIQRTEQGDSAMYLCASSPTGTWAQETQYFGPGTRLLVL.

This clonotype was recorded only once. This chain joins TRBV7-8 and TRBJ1-5; 7 bases fit TRBD1. CDR3 length equals 13 residues. Trimming at V came to 4 bases and at J to 8 bases, leaving 5 bases not matched to a gene. The germline gives CDR1 SGHVS, CDR2 FQNEAQ. CDR3 bases: TGTGCCAGCAGCTCGACAGGGAGGGAGCCCCAGCATTTT. Its translation is CASSSTGREPQHF. Drawing the rest from reference TRBV7-8 and TRBJ1-5, the complete variable domain is GAGVSQSPRYKVAKRGQDVALRCDPISGHVSLFWYQQALGQGPEFLTYFQNEAQLDKSGLPSDRFFAERPEGSVSTLKIQRTQQEDSAVYLCASSSTGREPQHFGDGTRLSIL.